The next 32 T cell receptor beta chains were all read from a single sample in a study of blood T cell repertoires in COVID-19. Measured with immunoSEQ multiplex PCR; TCRdb has only the in-frame clones, and not every one. The data hold about 220,000 clones, with over 80% observed a single time. Specimen: PBMCs or T cells enriched from blood (not recorded which). Receptors were obtained from a woman younger than 45 with acute COVID-19.

J is TRBJ2-5 and V is TRBV19, with D uncertain. The V gene's germline CDR1 is LNHDA and CDR2 SQIVND (reference sequence). CDR3 size: 13 residues. The V end was cut by 6 bases, the J end by 5 bases, with 13 bases between. CDR3 bases: TGTGCCAGTAGCAAAGTAGCTGGGGAGACCCAGTACTTC. It is translated as CASSKVAGETQYF.

The chain links TRBV6-4 to TRBJ1-1, with TRBD1 matching 8 bases. V lost 7 bases, J lost 4 bases, and 8 bases stayed unmatched. The CDR3 has 14 amino acids. Looked up from germline, CDR1 is MRHNA and CDR2 is SNTAGT. DNA for the CDR3: TGTGCCAGCATGTTGGACAGGGATAGCACTGAAGCTTTCTTT. Its translation: CASMLDRDSTEAFF.

V is TRBV7-9 and J is TRBJ2-1; 7 positions agree with TRBD2. The germline V gene encodes CDR1 SEHNR and CDR2 FQNEAQ (reference sequence). The CDR3 length is 15 residues. V lost 0 bases to trimming and J lost 6 bases; unmatched junction nucleotides: 5. CDR3 region: CASSLAAGVFNEQFF. The CDR3 DNA reads as TGTGCCAGCAGCTTAGCGGCGGGGGTATTCAATGAGCAGTTCTTC. The entire variable domain, with the rest obtained from reference TRBV7-9 and TRBJ2-1, is as follows: DTGVSQNPRHKITKRGQNVTFRCDPISEHNRLYWYRQTLGQGPEFLTYFQNEAQLEKSRLLSDRFSAERPKGSFSTLEIQRTEQGDSAMYLCASSLAAGVFNEQFFGPGTRLTVL.

The chain has TRBV16 and TRBJ2-5, with TRBD2 identical over 9 bases. The trim removed 0 bases at V and 3 bases at J, leaving 2 bases unmatched. CDR1 is KGHSY and CDR2 is FQNENV in the germline V gene. The CDR3 covers 15 residues. The DNA of the CDR3 is TGTGCCAGCAGCCAATCTCTAGCGGGGAAAGAGACCCAGTACTTC. Translation: CASSQSLAGKETQYF.

This rearrangement joins TRBV19 to TRBJ1-1; 10 bases map to TRBD1. The CDR3 is 14 residues long. Trimming removed 5 bases from V and 4 bases from J; junction bases left unmatched: 4. Germline V gene lookup returns CDR1 LNHDA and CDR2 SQIVND (reference sequence). DNA of the CDR3: TGTGCCAGTAGTTGGGGACAGGGGAGCACTGAAGCTTTCTTT. Protein sequence: CASSWGQGSTEAFF.

This chain uses TRBV6-5 with TRBJ2-2; D is possibly TRBD1 (6 bases). Trimming cost V 8 bases and J 2 bases, with 9 bases left between them. Germline V gene sequence: CDR1 MNHEY, CDR2 SVGAGI. The CDR3 length is 13 residues. Written as DNA, the CDR3 is TGTGCCAGCCGGGACATTAACACCGGGGAGCTGTTTTTT. Encoded protein: CASRDINTGELFF.

The rearrangement uses TRBV5-4 and TRBJ2-7; D perhaps matches TRBD1 (6 bases). Germline values: CDR1 SGHNT, CDR2 YYREEE (reference sequence). V dropped 3 bases and J dropped 7 bases, with 8 bases sitting between them. The CDR3 sequence is 11 residues long. This chain's CDR3 is CASSSDREQYF. DNA of the CDR3: TGTGCCAGCAGCTCAGACAGGGAGCAGTACTTC.

The chain links TRBV5-1 to TRBJ1-6, with D uncertain. V shed 4 bases and J shed 6 bases, with 8 bases lying between them. Germline V CDR1 and CDR2: SGHRS, YFSETQ. The CDR3 spans 13 residues. The CDR3 nucleotides are TGCGCCAGCAGCCTAAACCTTAATTCACCCCTCCACTTT. This sequence encodes CASSLNLNSPLHF.

This chain uses TRBV7-2 with TRBJ1-5; unclear D gene. CDR3 length equals 13 residues. Germline V lookup: CDR1 SGHTA, CDR2 FQGNSA. V was trimmed by 1 base and J by 3 bases, leaving 4 bases between them. CDR3 nucleotides: TGTGCCAGCAGCTTAGTATACAATCAGCCCCAGCATTTT. Protein product: CASSLVYNQPQHF.

The chain employs TRBV11-2 and TRBJ2-2; no firm D call. V lost 3 bases and J lost 6, with 8 bases in between. The germline V gene encodes CDR1 SGHAT and CDR2 FQNNGV. The CDR3 contains 13 residues. The CDR3 loop reads CASSFSGAGELFF. The CDR3 DNA is TGTGCCAGCAGCTTCTCAGGCGCCGGGGAGCTGTTTTTT.

The rearrangement links TRBV4-1 to TRBJ2-2; 8 bases fit TRBD1. The CDR3 has 15 amino acids. The V segment lost 4 bases and the J segment 6 bases; nucleotides outside the gene matches: 7. Germline CDR1 MGHRA, CDR2 YSYEKL. CDR3 loop: CASSRGQGAAGELFF. The CDR3 nucleotides read TGCGCCAGCAGCCGGGGGCAGGGGGCCGCCGGGGAGCTGTTTTTT.

A few counts support this clone. Different DNA sequences within this sample yield the same CDR3. The chain combines TRBV19 with TRBJ1-5; D gene uncertain. The CDR3 runs 13 residues. The V gene's germline CDR1 is LNHDA and CDR2 SQIVND (reference sequence). With 4 bases removed from V and 4 bases from J, the gap between germline ends came to 8 bases. CDR3 in amino acids: CASSTLRNQPQHF. The CDR3 DNA is TGTGCCAGTAGTACCCTCCGGAATCAGCCCCAGCATTTT.

This rearrangement joins TRBV6-5 to TRBJ1-5; D gene ambiguous. Per the germline V gene, CDR1 is MNHEY and CDR2 is SVGAGI. The V and J ends lost 6 bases and 5 bases respectively, with 17 bases between them. The length of the CDR3 is 15 residues. This chain's CDR3 is CASSPRKGADQPQHF. The CDR3 bases are TGTGCCAGCAGCCCACGCAAGGGAGCGGATCAGCCCCAGCATTTT.

The V and J genes are TRBV5-1 and TRBJ2-1; 9 bases map to TRBD2. This CDR3 spans 15 amino acids. CDR1 and CDR2 from the germline V gene are SGHRS and YFSETQ. V was pared by 1 base and J by 7 bases, with 6 bases of the junction left unmatched. The CDR3 coding sequence is TGCGCCAGCAGCTTGACGGTAGCGGGGGAGAATGAGCAGTTCTTC. It encodes CASSLTVAGENEQFF.

This clone has a count of ten or more. J is TRBJ1-4 and V is TRBV9, with no clear D. V gave up 0 bases and J gave up 0 bases, with 6 bases separating them. The CDR3 runs 15 residues. Germline CDR1 is SGDLS and CDR2 is YYNGEE. The CDR3 region has the DNA TGTGCCAGCAGCGTAGGGCTTTCAACTAATGAAAAACTGTTTTTT. Translating it yields CASSVGLSTNEKLFF.

V and J are TRBV2 and TRBJ2-7; 13 nucleotides agree with TRBD2. Germline assignment: CDR1 SNHLY and CDR2 FYNNEI. The CDR3 sequence is 16 residues long. V trimming: 1 base; J trimming: 3 bases; junction bases outside the gene matches: 3. The CDR3: CASSEGLAGGNYEQYF. CDR3 nucleotide sequence: TGTGCCAGCAGTGAAGGACTAGCGGGGGGCAACTACGAGCAGTACTTC. Full variable domain (outside the CDR3, taken from reference TRBV2 and TRBJ2-7): EPEVTQTPSHQVTQMGQEVILRCVPISNHLYFYWYRQILGQKVEFLVSFYNNEISEKSEIFDDQFSVERPDGSNFTLKIRSTKLEDSAMYFCASSEGLAGGNYEQYFGPGTRLTVT.

The V and J genes are TRBV14 and TRBJ1-4; 7 positions agree with TRBD1. Unmatched junction bases numbered 5, after V lost 1 base and J lost 0 bases. The CDR3 has 17 amino acids. Per the germline V gene, CDR1 is SGHDN and CDR2 is FVKESK. CDR3 DNA sequence: TGTGCCAGCAGCCAAGGAACAGGGGTTGCAACTAATGAAAAACTGTTTTTT. It codes for CASSQGTGVATNEKLFF.

This chain connects TRBV5-6 to TRBJ1-2, with D possibly being TRBD1 (6 bases). V was shortened by 5 bases and J by 1 base, with 9 bases between the two germline ends. Germline V gene lookup returns CDR1 SGHDT and CDR2 YYEEEE. The CDR3 contains 13 residues. DNA of the CDR3: TGTGCCAGCAGAGAGGACAGTAACTATGGCTACACCTTC. It yields the protein CASREDSNYGYTF.

The rearrangement links TRBV4-1 to TRBJ1-5, with 9 bases aligning to TRBD1. V was pared by 0 bases and J by 6 bases, with 3 bases of the junction left unmatched. In germline, CDR1 is MGHRA, CDR2 YSYEKL. This CDR3 contains 15 residues. This CDR3 is CASSQEGTGSQPQHF. The DNA for the CDR3 is TGCGCCAGCAGCCAAGAAGGGACAGGGTCTCAGCCCCAGCATTTT.

CDR3 in DNA: TGTGCCAGCAGCTTCTCACAGGGGAATGGAAACACCATATATTTT. The encoded protein is CASSFSQGNGNTIYF. This chain links TRBV7-2 with TRBJ1-3, with 7 bases matching TRBD1. V lost 3 bases to trimming and J lost 3 bases; unmatched junction nucleotides: 5. This CDR3 contains 15 residues. In germline, CDR1 is SGHTA, CDR2 FQGNSA.

The CDR3 here is CAISALGAADTQYF. CDR3 DNA: TGTGCCATCAGTGCGTTGGGGGCCGCAGATACGCAGTATTTT. This chain links TRBV10-3 with TRBJ2-3; weak D call: TRBD1 (6 bases). The CDR3 sequence is 14 residues long. Trimming took 4 bases from V and 4 from J, leaving 12 bases between them. The germline CDR1 and CDR2 sequences are ENHRY and SYGVKD.

The genes are TRBV27 and TRBJ2-7, with D perhaps TRBD1 (6 bases). V was clipped by 5 bases and J by 6 bases, with 20 bases between them. Looked up from germline, CDR1 is MNHEY and CDR2 is SMNVEV (reference sequence). This CDR3 contains 15 residues. Written as DNA, the CDR3 is TGTGCCAGCAGTCGCACCAGGGGTTTTGGGGGCGAGCAGTACTTC. This sequence encodes CASSRTRGFGGEQYF.

This chain joins TRBV7-9 and TRBJ2-7, with 8 nucleotides matching TRBD1. Germline-derived CDR1 and CDR2 are SEHNR and FQNEAQ (reference sequence). This CDR3 has 16 amino acids. Losses at the gene ends were 5 bases for V and 0 bases for J; bases not matched to a gene: 9. The CDR3 nucleotides read TGTGCCAGCAGCAACCTGGAGCAGGGGGCCTCCTACGAGCAGTACTTC. Protein: CASSNLEQGASYEQYF. The full variable domain, completed using reference TRBV7-9 and TRBJ2-7, is DTGVSQNPRHKITKRGQNVTFRCDPISEHNRLYWYRQTLGQGPEFLTYFQNEAQLEKSRLLSDRFSAERPKGSFSTLEIQRTEQGDSAMYLCASSNLEQGASYEQYFGPGTRLTVT.

The CDR3 sequence: CASRRGQGAEAFF. The CDR3 DNA reads as TGTGCCAGCAGACGTGGACAGGGGGCTGAAGCTTTCTTT. This chain joins TRBV6-5 and TRBJ1-1; 10 nucleotides line up with TRBD1. Per the germline V gene, CDR1 is MNHEY and CDR2 is SVGAGI. This CDR3 has 13 amino acids. V lost 6 bases to trimming and J lost 6 bases; unmatched junction nucleotides: 4.

This chain uses TRBV28 with TRBJ2-7, with D possibly TRBD2 on 5 matching bases. Germline V gives CDR1 MDHEN, CDR2 SYDVKM. V lost 8 bases, J lost 0 bases, and 14 bases lay in between. The CDR3 is 14 amino acids. The CDR3 DNA sequence: TGTGCCAGCGCCCCGTCGGGATACTCCTACGAGCAGTACTTC. Amino acid sequence: CASAPSGYSYEQYF.

V usage is TRBV7-8 and J usage is TRBJ1-2; 8 positions match TRBD1. The V and J ends lost 4 bases and 3 bases, in that order; junction bases with no gene match: 13. This CDR3 is 17 amino acids long. The germline gives CDR1 SGHVS, CDR2 FQNEAQ. The CDR3 nucleotides read TGTGCCAGCAGCTACTCAAGACAGGGGCGGGTCCACTATGGCTACACCTTC. As protein: CASSYSRQGRVHYGYTF. The whole variable domain, remainder taken from reference TRBV7-8 and TRBJ1-2, is GAGVSQSPRYKVAKRGQDVALRCDPISGHVSLFWYQQALGQGPEFLTYFQNEAQLDKSGLPSDRFFAERPEGSVSTLKIQRTQQEDSAVYLCASSYSRQGRVHYGYTFGSGTRLTVV.

The chain is built from TRBV13 and TRBJ2-1; D gene ambiguous. This CDR3 comprises 11 residues. The germline CDR1 and CDR2 sequences are PRHDT and FYEKMQ (reference sequence). Trimming cost V 0 bases and J 10 bases, with 4 bases left between them. The chain's CDR3 is CASSLGEEQFF. The DNA of the CDR3 is TGTGCCAGCAGCTTAGGGGAGGAGCAGTTCTTC.

The chain links TRBV15 to TRBJ2-6; D is undetermined. Germline CDR1 LNHNV, CDR2 YYDKDF (reference sequence). The CDR3 consists of 16 residues. Trimming shortened V by 0 bases and J by 0 bases, and 6 bases separated the two germline ends. The CDR3 DNA follows: TGTGCCACCAGCAGAGATTTGAGCTCTGGGGCCAACGTCCTGACTTTC. It specifies CATSRDLSSGANVLTF.

The V gene is TRBV5-4, the J gene TRBJ1-1; TRBD1 is a possible D gene (5 bases). This CDR3 is 16 amino acids long. V shed 4 bases and J shed 1 base, with 17 bases lying between them. In germline, CDR1 is SGHNT, CDR2 YYREEE (reference sequence). CDR3 nucleotide sequence: TGTGCCAGCAGCGTTGGCCGACAGCTAGAGAACACTGAAGCTTTCTTT. It encodes CASSVGRQLENTEAFF. Full variable domain (remainder filled in from reference TRBV5-4 and TRBJ1-1): ETGVTQSPTHLIKTRGQQVTLRCSSQSGHNTVSWYQQALGQGPQFIFQYYREEENGRGNFPPRFSGLQFPNYSSELNVNALELDDSALYLCASSVGRQLENTEAFFGQGTRLTVV.

This clone was seen once. The chain is built from TRBV7-2 and TRBJ1-2, with D hard to call. The CDR3 extends over 13 amino acids. The V end was cut by 1 base, the J end by 4 bases, with 7 bases between. CDR1 is SGHTA and CDR2 is FQGNSA in the germline V gene. The CDR3 sequence: CASSLGHSYGYTF. CDR3 nucleotides: TGTGCCAGCAGCTTAGGGCACAGCTATGGCTACACCTTC. The full variable domain, completed using reference TRBV7-2 and TRBJ1-2, is GAGVSQSPSNKVTEKGKDVELRCDPISGHTALYWYRQSLGQGLEFLIYFQGNSAPDKSGLPSDRFSAERTGGSVSTLTIQRTQQEDSAVYLCASSLGHSYGYTFGSGTRLTVV.

This clone was recorded only once. V is TRBV10-3 and J is TRBJ1-2, with D unclear. V was clipped by 5 bases and J by 8 bases, with 12 bases between them. CDR3 size: 12 residues. Germline assignment: CDR1 ENHRY and CDR2 SYGVKD. CDR3 amino acids: CAISSVLTGYTF. The CDR3 DNA is TGTGCCATCAGTTCAGTATTAACGGGCTACACCTTC.

The chain uses TRBV10-2 and TRBJ1-1; D is possibly TRBD1 (5 bases). The CDR3 is 15 residues long. The ends were cut back, 2 bases at V and 1 base at J, with 11 bases in the middle. Germline values: CDR1 WSHSY, CDR2 SAAADI. CDR3 DNA: TGCGCCAGCAGTGAGCCAGAAACAGGGAACACTGAAGCTTTCTTT. Translating it yields CASSEPETGNTEAFF.